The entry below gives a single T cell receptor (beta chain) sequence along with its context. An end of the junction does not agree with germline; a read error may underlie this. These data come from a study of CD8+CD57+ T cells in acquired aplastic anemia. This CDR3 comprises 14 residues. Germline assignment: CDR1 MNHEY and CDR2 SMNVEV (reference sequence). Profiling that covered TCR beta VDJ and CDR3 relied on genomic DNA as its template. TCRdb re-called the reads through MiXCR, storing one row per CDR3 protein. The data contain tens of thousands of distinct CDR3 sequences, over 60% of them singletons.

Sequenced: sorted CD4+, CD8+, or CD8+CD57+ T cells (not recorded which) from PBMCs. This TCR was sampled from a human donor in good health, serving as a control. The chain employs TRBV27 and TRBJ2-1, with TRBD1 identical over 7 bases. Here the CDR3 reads CASSFQGVGNEQSF. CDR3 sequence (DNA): TGTGCCAGCAGTTTCCAGGGGGTCGGCAATGAGCAGTCCTTC.